This TCR beta chain derives from a study of T cell repertoires in cytomegalovirus infection. Whole-study context: From public TCR beta signatures came an indication of both CMV infection and matching HLA type. General study findings and limits: Cumulative public TCR beta family frequency identified CMV carriers with the relevant HLA. Ex vivo responses were dominated by HLA-C-restricted CMV-specific TCR beta clonotypes.

This CDR3 region has 20 residues. The germline V and J ends were trimmed by 0 bases and 5 bases, with 26 bases remaining between them. In germline, CDR1 is MGHDK, CDR2 SYGVNS. This clonotype showed up just a few times. Its antigen is still unknown. One entry per CDR3 protein results from TCRdb running MiXCR on the reads. The repertoire consists of 230,000 or so distinct CDR3 sequences, with 15% to 20% occurring once and the leading ten covering over 40%. Sequencing was performed on CD8+ T cells from PBMCs. The chain carries TRBV25-1 and TRBJ2-1, with D possibly TRBD1 on 5 matching bases. This TCR came from a human donor in good health (CMV status not recorded). Some clones in this sample may be carry-over from other donors' samples. The CDR3 coding sequence is TGTGCCAGCAGTGAATATTATGCCACTCAGGGCCCCGCAGGTAACAATGAGCAGTTCTTC. It encodes CASSEYYATQGPAGNNEQFF.